This T cell receptor (beta chain) came from a study of cytomegalovirus exposure and HLA in healthy donors. Study context: The 120 validation repertoires were produced on the same platform as the approximately 620 repertoires of the first cohort. This was reported in a later analysis.

The repertoire was sequenced with immunoSEQ multiplex PCR; TCRdb's copy has only in-frame clones and lacks some. Found here are 150,000 to 200,000 clones, about 89% of them singletons; the top ten hold approximately 2.4%. In germline, CDR1 is SGHTA, CDR2 FQGNSA. V shed 5 bases and J shed 13 bases, with 18 bases lying between them. The CDR3 consists of 14 residues. This chain joins TRBV7-2 and TRBJ2-6; maybe TRBD1 (5 bases). The receptor's source is a young man in good health and CMV-seropositive. Sequenced sample: PBMCs. In DNA form, the CDR3 reads TGTGCCAGCAGCCCTACCATGCTTCGACAGGTCCTGACTTTC. Translating gives CASSPTMLRQVLTF.